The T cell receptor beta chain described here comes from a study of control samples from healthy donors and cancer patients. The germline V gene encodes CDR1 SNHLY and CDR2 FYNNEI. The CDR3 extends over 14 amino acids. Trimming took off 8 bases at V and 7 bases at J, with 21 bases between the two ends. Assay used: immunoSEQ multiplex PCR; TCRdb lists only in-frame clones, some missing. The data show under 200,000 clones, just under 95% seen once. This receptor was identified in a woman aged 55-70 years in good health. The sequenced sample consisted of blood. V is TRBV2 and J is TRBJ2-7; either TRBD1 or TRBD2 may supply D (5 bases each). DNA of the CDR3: TGTGCCAGCCATGGGGGAAAGGGATCAGGAGAGCAGTACTTC. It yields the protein CASHGGKGSGEQYF.